Below, one T cell receptor beta chain is given with its context. V trimming: 3 bases; J trimming: 3 bases; junction bases outside the gene matches: 12. The CDR3 totals 18 residues. Per the germline V gene, CDR1 is LGHNA and CDR2 is YNFKEQ. Per the original methods: Counts of nucleated cells, estimated from reference gene primer amplification, were obtained. The protocol was immunoSEQ multiplex PCR, while the TCRdb copy is restricted to in-frame clones and leaves out a portion. That table is the source of V, J and clone size, and D and trimming were worked out from the DNA. The sample shows about 250,000 clones, about 87% of them seen only once. The sample originates from a study of blood T cell repertoires in COVID-19. Study details: T cells, B-cell-depleted T cells, or PBMCs supplied cDNA or gDNA.

Individuals aged about 18 to 89 years were recruited from approximately 22 US areas. Each recovered donor of Cohort 3 presented with two negative PCRs, clearance, or symptom resolution. Input material: PBMCs or T cells enriched from blood (not recorded which). This clonotype was sampled from a woman in her forties or fifties who had recovered from COVID-19. The chain is built from TRBV4-2 and TRBJ2-1; 9 bases line up with TRBD2. The CDR3 protein is CASSQTSQIAGVYNEQFF. In DNA, the CDR3 is TGTGCCAGCAGCCAGACCTCCCAGATAGCGGGAGTCTACAATGAGCAGTTCTTC.